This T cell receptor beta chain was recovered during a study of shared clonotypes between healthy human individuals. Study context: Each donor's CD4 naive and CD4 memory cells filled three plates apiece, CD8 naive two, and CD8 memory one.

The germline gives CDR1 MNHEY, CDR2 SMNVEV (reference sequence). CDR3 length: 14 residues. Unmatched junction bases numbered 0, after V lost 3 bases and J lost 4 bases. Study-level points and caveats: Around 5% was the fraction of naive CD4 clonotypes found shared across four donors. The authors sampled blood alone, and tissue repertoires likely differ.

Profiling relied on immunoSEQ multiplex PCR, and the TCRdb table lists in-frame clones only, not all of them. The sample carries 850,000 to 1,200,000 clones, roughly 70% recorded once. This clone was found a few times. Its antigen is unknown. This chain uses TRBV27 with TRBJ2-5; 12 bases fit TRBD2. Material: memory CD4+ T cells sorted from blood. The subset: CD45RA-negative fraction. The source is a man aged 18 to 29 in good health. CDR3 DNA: TGTGCCAGCAGTTTGGGACTAGCGGGAGAGACCCAGTACTTC. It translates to CASSLGLAGETQYF.